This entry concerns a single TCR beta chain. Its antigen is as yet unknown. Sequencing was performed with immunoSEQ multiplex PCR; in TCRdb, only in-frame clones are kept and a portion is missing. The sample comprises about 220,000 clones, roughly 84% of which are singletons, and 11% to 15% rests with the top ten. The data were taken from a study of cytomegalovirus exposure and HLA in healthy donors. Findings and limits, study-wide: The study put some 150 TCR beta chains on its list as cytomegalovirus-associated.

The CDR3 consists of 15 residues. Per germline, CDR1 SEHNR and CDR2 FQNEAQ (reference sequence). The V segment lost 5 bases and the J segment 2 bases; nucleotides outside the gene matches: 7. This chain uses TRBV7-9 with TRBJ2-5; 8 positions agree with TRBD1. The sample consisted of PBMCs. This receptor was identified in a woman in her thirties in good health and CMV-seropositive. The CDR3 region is CASSRYRGTQETQYF. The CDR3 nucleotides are TGTGCCAGCAGCCGTTACAGGGGGACTCAAGAGACCCAGTACTTC.